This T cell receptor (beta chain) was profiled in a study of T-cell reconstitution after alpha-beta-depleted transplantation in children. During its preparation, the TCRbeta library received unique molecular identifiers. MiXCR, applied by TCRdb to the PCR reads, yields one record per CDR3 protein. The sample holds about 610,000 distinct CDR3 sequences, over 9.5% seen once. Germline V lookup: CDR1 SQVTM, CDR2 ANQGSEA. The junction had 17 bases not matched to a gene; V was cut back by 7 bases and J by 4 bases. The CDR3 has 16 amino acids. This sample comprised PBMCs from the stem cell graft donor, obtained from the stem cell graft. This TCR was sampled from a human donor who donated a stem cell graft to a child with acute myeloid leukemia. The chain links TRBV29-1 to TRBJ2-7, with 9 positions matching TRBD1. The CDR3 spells CSAGSESGQGIYEQYF. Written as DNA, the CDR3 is TGCAGCGCTGGCTCGGAGTCGGGACAGGGAATTTACGAGCAGTACTTC.